This record covers a single T cell receptor (beta chain). The antigen remains unidentified. This entry is derived from a study of cytomegalovirus exposure and HLA in healthy donors. Clones were read by immunoSEQ multiplex PCR, and TCRdb kept only the in-frame ones, dropping some. The sample shows a few hundred thousand clones, 70% to 90% of them seen only once. General study results and limits: The dataset shows that most TCR sequences were rare, while some public TCRs occurred in many donors. Some TCR beta chains (roughly 150 of them) were listed as cytomegalovirus-associated. In vitro work confirmed that a few CMV-associated chains recognize CMV antigens.

This CDR3 has 12 residues. V lost 6 bases to trimming and J lost 8 bases; unmatched junction nucleotides: 3. Germline V CDR1 and CDR2: MDHEN, SYDVKM. The chain recombines TRBV28 with TRBJ1-2; 10 nucleotides agree with TRBD1. What was sequenced was PBMCs. This TCR came from a woman aged 18-29 years in good health and CMV-seronegative. In DNA form, the CDR3 reads TGTGCCAGCAGCAAGACAGGGGGCGGCTACACCTTC. Translating it yields CASSKTGGGYTF.